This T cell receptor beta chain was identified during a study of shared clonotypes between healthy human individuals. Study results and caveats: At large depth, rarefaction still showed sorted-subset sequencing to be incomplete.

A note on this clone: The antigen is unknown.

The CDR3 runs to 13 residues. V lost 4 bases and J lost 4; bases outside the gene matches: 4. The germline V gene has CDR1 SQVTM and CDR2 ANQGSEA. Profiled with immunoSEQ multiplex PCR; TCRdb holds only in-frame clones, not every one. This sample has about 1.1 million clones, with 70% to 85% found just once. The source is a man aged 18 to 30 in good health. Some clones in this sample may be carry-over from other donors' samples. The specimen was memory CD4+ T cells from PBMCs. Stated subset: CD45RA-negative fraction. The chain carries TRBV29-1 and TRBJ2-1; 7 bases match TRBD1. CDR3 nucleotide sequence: TGCAGCGTTGGGGGACAGTTTTACAATGAGCAGTTCTTC. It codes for CSVGGQFYNEQFF.